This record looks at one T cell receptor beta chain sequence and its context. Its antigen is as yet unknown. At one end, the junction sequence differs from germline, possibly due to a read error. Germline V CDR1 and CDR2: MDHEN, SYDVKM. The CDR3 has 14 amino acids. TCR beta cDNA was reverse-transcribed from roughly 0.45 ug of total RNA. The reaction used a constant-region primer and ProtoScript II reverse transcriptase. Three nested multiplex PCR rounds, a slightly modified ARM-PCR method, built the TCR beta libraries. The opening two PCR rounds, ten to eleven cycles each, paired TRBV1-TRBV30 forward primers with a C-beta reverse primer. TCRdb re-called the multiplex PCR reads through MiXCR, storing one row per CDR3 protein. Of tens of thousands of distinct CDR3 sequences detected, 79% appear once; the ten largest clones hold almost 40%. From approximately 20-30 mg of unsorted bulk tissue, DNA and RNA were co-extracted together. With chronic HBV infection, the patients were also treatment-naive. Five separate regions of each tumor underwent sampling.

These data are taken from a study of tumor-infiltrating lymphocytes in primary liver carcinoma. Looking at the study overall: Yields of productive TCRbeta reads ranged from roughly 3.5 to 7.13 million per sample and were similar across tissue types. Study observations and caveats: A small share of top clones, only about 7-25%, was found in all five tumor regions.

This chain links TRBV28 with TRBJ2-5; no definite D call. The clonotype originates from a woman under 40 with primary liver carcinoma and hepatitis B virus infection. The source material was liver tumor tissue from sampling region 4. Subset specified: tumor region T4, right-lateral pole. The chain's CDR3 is CTSSLGLRKEIQYF. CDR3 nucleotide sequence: TGTACCAGCAGTTTGGGATTGCGGAAAGAGATCCAGTACTTC.